These 17 T cell receptor beta chains share one sample of origin, sequenced in a study of early stage breast cancer tumors. Using immunoSEQ multiplex PCR, the repertoire was profiled, and TCRdb retains in-frame clones only, with some absent. The table shows several thousand clones, with about 61% occurring only once. Sequenced material: breast tumor tissue. The receptors were gathered from a person aged 45-60 years with breast cancer.

The gene calls are TRBV30 and TRBJ1-6, with D tentatively TRBD1 (6 bases). The CDR3 has 14 amino acids. In germline, CDR1 is GTSNPN, CDR2 SVGIG (reference sequence). Trimming shortened V by 3 bases and J by 7 bases, and 13 bases separated the two germline ends. DNA for the CDR3: TGTGCCTGGAGCACACAGGGTCAGAATTCACCCCTCCACTTT. As protein: CAWSTQGQNSPLHF.

The chain is built from TRBV7-2 and TRBJ2-3, with D hard to call. CDR3 length equals 13 residues. Looked up from germline, CDR1 is SGHTA and CDR2 is FQGNSA. V gave up 4 bases and J gave up 3 bases, with 8 bases separating them. In DNA form, the CDR3 reads TGTGCCAGCAGCTACCAGCGAACAGATACGCAGTATTTT. It translates to CASSYQRTDTQYF.

J is TRBJ2-2 and V is TRBV5-1, with 8 bases matching TRBD2. The CDR3 runs to 17 residues. Germline CDR1 reads SGHRS; CDR2 reads YFSETQ. The ends lost 0 bases at V and 5 bases at J; junction bases unmatched: 9. The chain's CDR3 is CASSLEPSGSETGELFF. The CDR3 coding sequence is TGCGCCAGCAGCTTGGAACCCAGCGGGAGCGAAACCGGGGAGCTGTTTTTT. Full variable domain (remainder filled in from reference TRBV5-1 and TRBJ2-2): KAGVTQTPRYLIKTRGQQVTLSCSPISGHRSVSWYQQTPGQGLQFLFEYFSETQRNKGNFPGRFSGRQFSNSRSEMNVSTLELGDSALYLCASSLEPSGSETGELFFGEGSRLTVL.

The chain couples TRBV7-2 to TRBJ1-6; TRBD1 might be the D (6 bases). Germline V gives CDR1 SGHTA, CDR2 FQGNSA. CDR3 length: 15 amino acids. V lost 1 base to trimming and J lost 12 bases, with 16 bases between them. CDR3 loop: CASSLERQGSLPLHF. The CDR3 region has the DNA TGTGCCAGCAGCTTAGAACGGCAGGGGTCTTTACCCCTCCACTTT.

This clone was seen only a few times. The genes are TRBV28 and TRBJ2-7; no clear D. The V end lost 3 bases, the J end lost 6 bases, and 9 bases lay between the germline ends. Germline values: CDR1 MDHEN, CDR2 SYDVKM. The length of the CDR3 is 12 residues. The CDR3: CASSFSRSEQYV. As DNA, the CDR3 is TGTGCCAGCAGTTTCTCGCGGTCCGAGCAGTACGTC.

V usage is TRBV2 and J usage is TRBJ1-3; 8 bases line up with TRBD1. The CDR3 extends over 18 amino acids. The J segment lost 0 bases and the V segment lost 0 bases, leaving 7 bases of the junction unmatched. Germline-derived CDR1 and CDR2 are SNHLY and FYNNEI. The CDR3 DNA sequence: TGTGCCAGCAGTGAAGCCCCCGGGACAGGCCTCTCTGGAAACACCATATATTTT. This gives the protein CASSEAPGTGLSGNTIYF.

The V call is TRBV6-5, the J call TRBJ1-6, with TRBD1 matching 7 bases. The germline gives CDR1 MNHEY, CDR2 SVGAGI. With 6 bases clipped from V and 6 bases from J, the junction kept 8 bases outside the gene matches. The CDR3 consists of 15 residues. The CDR3 DNA sequence: TGTGCCAGCAGCCTGACCGGGACAGTTAATTCACCCCTCCACTTT. This codes for CASSLTGTVNSPLHF.

The genes are TRBV21-1 and TRBJ2-3; the table's D call, TRBD2, has no DNA check behind it. TRBV21-1 is shown as a pseudogene. CDR3 size: 18 residues. The CDR3 coding sequence is TGTGCCAGCAGGGGTGCTAGGACTAGCGGGATTTACACAGATACGCAGTATTTT. Residues: CASRGARTSGIYTDTQYF.

This rearrangement joins TRBV4-1 to TRBJ2-3; D gene ambiguous. The germline CDR1 and CDR2 sequences are MGHRA and YSYEKL. There are 13 residues in the CDR3. V was clipped by 3 bases and J by 3 bases, with 7 bases between them. The CDR3 DNA reads TGCGCCAGCAGCCAGATTGAAACAGATACGCAGTATTTT. This gives the protein CASSQIETDTQYF.

This clone was counted only a few times. This chain links TRBV11-3 with TRBJ2-2; 9 nucleotides match TRBD2. This CDR3 contains 17 residues. V was clipped by 3 bases and J by 4 bases; unmatched bases: 9. In germline, CDR1 is SGHNT, CDR2 YENEEA. The CDR3 nucleotides are TGTGCCAGCAGCTTCGAGTCTGCGGGAGGGCTCACCGGGGAGCTGTTTTTT. Its protein is CASSFESAGGLTGELFF.

The rearrangement joins TRBV2 to TRBJ2-1; 11 bases align to TRBD2. Unmatched junction bases numbered 5, after V lost 0 bases and J lost 4 bases. The CDR3 covers 17 residues. Germline-derived CDR1 and CDR2 are SNHLY and FYNNEI. The CDR3 DNA follows: TGTGCCAGCAGTGAAGCTGGGGGACTAGCGGAATACAATGAGCAGTTCTTC. It encodes CASSEAGGLAEYNEQFF.

The chain couples TRBV6-5 to TRBJ1-1; 9 bases fit TRBD1. CDR3 length equals 13 residues. J gave up 1 base and V 6 bases, and 0 bases lay outside the gene matches. Germline lookup yields CDR1 MNHEY and CDR2 SVGAGI. The CDR3 bases are TGTGCCAGCAGACAGGGGGCGAACACTGAAGCTTTCTTT. It encodes CASRQGANTEAFF.

This chain links TRBV19 with TRBJ1-3; TRBD1 is a possible D gene (5 bases). Per germline, CDR1 LNHDA and CDR2 SQIVND (reference sequence). The CDR3 loop spans 14 amino acids. Trimming cost V 9 bases and J 0 bases, with 12 bases left between them. CDR3 sequence (DNA): TGTGCCAGCCGGGACCTCTACTCTGGAAACACCATATATTTT. Protein product: CASRDLYSGNTIYF.

V gene TRBV7-8 combines with J gene TRBJ2-7; D not certain. This CDR3 has 15 amino acids. Trimming left V 5 bases short and J 0 bases short, with 14 bases between. Germline lookup yields CDR1 SGHVS and CDR2 FQNEAQ. The CDR3 bases are TGTGCCAGCAGCCTCCTCCCGGGCCGCTCCTACGAGCAGTACTTC. It encodes CASSLLPGRSYEQYF.

The chain recombines TRBV2 with TRBJ1-4; no clear D. The CDR3 has 12 residues. The germline V gene has CDR1 SNHLY and CDR2 FYNNEI. Trimming cost V 3 bases and J 8 bases, with 7 bases left between them. The CDR3: CASSEGTEKLFF. CDR3 DNA sequence: TGTGCCAGCAGTGAGGGCACCGAAAAACTGTTTTTT.

This clone was recorded only once. V and J are TRBV7-8 and TRBJ1-1; D may be TRBD1 (6 bases). V lost 8 bases, J lost 11 bases, and 18 bases lay in between. Germline V gene sequence: CDR1 SGHVS, CDR2 FQNEAQ. CDR3 size: 12 residues. CDR3 bases: TGTGCCAGCCTTTCGGGGGGCCTAACGGCTTTCTTT. It specifies CASLSGGLTAFF.

V usage is TRBV14 and J usage is TRBJ2-5; D gene unclear. Deletions cut 0 bases from V and 5 bases from J, with 4 bases between. Germline CDR1 SGHDN, CDR2 FVKESK. CDR3 length: 12 amino acids. CDR3: CASSQEWETQYF. In DNA, the CDR3 is TGTGCCAGCAGCCAAGAGTGGGAGACCCAGTACTTC.